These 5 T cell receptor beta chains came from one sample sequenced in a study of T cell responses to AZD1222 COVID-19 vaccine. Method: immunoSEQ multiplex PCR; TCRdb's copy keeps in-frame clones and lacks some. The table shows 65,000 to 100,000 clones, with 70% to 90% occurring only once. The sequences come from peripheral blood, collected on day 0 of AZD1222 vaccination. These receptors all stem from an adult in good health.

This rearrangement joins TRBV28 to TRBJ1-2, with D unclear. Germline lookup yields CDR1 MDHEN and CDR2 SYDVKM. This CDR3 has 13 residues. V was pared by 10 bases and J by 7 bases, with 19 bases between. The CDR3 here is CAIPDLQKGGYTF. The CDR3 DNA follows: TGTGCCATCCCGGATCTCCAAAAGGGTGGCTACACCTTC.

CDR3 sequence: CASSIAWGNTEAFF. The CDR3 coding sequence is TGTGCCAGTAGTATAGCCTGGGGGAACACTGAAGCTTTCTTT. The chain joins TRBV19 to TRBJ1-1, with D hard to call. This CDR3 has 14 amino acids. V was clipped by 1 base and J by 1 base, with 7 bases between them. In germline, CDR1 is LNHDA, CDR2 SQIVND (reference sequence). Supplemented by reference TRBV19 and TRBJ1-1, the full variable domain reads DGGITQSPKYLFRKEGQNVTLSCEQNLNHDAMYWYRQDPGQGLRLIYYSQIVNDFQKGDIAEGYSVSREKKESFPLTVTSAQKNPTAFYLCASSIAWGNTEAFFGQGTRLTVV.

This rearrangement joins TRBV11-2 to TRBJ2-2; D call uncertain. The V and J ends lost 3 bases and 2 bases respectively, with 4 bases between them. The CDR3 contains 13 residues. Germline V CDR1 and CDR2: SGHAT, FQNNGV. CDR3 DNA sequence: TGTGCCAGCAGCTTCGGCAACACCGGGGAGCTGTTTTTT. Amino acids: CASSFGNTGELFF.

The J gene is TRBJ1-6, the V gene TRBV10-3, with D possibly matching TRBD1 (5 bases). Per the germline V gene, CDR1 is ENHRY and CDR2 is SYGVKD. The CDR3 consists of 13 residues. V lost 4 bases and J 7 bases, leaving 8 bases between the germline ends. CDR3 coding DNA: TGTGCCATCAGTGGAGGGGCCAATTCACCCCTCCACTTT. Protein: CAISGGANSPLHF.

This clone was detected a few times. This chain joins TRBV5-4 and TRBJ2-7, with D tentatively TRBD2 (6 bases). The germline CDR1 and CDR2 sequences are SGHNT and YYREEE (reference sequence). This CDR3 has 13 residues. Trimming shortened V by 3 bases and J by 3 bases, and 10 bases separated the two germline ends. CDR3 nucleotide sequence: TGTGCCAGCAGCTCGGGGACTGACTACGAGCAGTACTTC. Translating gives CASSSGTDYEQYF.